The table lists the clone carrying this T cell receptor beta chain with many counts. Its specificity is unknown. Clinical symptoms, serum thyroxine, TRAb, thyroid ultrasound and orbital computed tomography informed diagnoses. This entry is derived from a study of T cells in Graves' hyperthyroidism and ophthalmopathy. Study findings and constraints: The model foresaw ophthalmopathy a median roughly 6 months prior to onset. Blood also contained most expanded thyroid clonotypes above 0.001.

This CDR3 comprises 14 residues. In germline, CDR1 is MNHEY, CDR2 SVGEGT. Trimming removed 7 bases from V and 0 bases from J, with 10 bases in between. TCR beta CDR3 region amplification was performed from RNA transcripts. The HTBI primer set drove a first-round RT-PCR of the TCR CDR3. TCRdb called the multiplex PCR reads again in MiXCR, with one record for every CDR3 protein. The sample yields approximately 510,000 distinct CDR3 sequences, less than 25% seen once. What was sequenced was blood. V is TRBV6-2 or TRBV6-3 and J is TRBJ1-5; D unclear. The clonotype originates from a man younger than 35 with Graves' hyperthyroidism. The CDR3 protein is CASTSEYSNQPQHF. CDR3 sequence (DNA): TGTGCCAGCACCTCGGAGTATAGCAATCAGCCCCAGCATTTT.